A selection of T cell receptor beta chains follows, all from one sample in a study of shared clonotypes between healthy human individuals. Some clones are missing from TCRdb's copy, which holds only in-frame ones; the method was immunoSEQ multiplex PCR. Seen here are about 1.5 million clones, approximately 98% observed once, and the top ten hold about 0.4%. Material for sequencing was naive CD4+ T cells sorted from blood. These receptor sequences come from a man aged 30 to 39 in good health. The CDR3 runs from the conserved cysteine through the conserved F or W. The order of the fields is D gene, V gene, clone size, J gene, CDR3 protein, CDR3 DNA. The D gene is left open where the match is weak. Clone size is shown for a subset of rows, as once, few, many or a class of expanded clone.

-	TRBV9	-	TRBJ2-1	CASSVSDSISYNEQFF	TGTGCCAGCAGCGTAAGTGACTCTATCTCCTACAATGAGCAGTTCTTC
-	TRBV5-6	once	TRBJ2-7	CASSFEGVYEQYF	TGTGCCAGCAGCTTCGAGGGGGTATACGAGCAGTACTTC
-	TRBV4-3	-	TRBJ2-7	CASSLLTGRNYEQYF	TGCGCCAGCAGCCTGTTAACCGGGAGAAACTACGAGCAGTACTTC
TRBD1	TRBV9	-	TRBJ2-1	CASRSDRAVIYNEQFF	TGTGCCAGCAGGTCTGACAGGGCGGTGATCTACAATGAGCAGTTCTTC
-	TRBV6-5	-	TRBJ2-3	CASNRDSTDTQYF	TGTGCCAGCAACAGGGATAGCACAGATACGCAGTATTTT
TRBD1	TRBV28	-	TRBJ2-2	CASSLLGQGVAGELFF	TGTGCCAGCAGTTTATTAGGTCAGGGGGTGGCCGGGGAGCTGTTTTTT
TRBD1	TRBV11-2	-	TRBJ2-7	CASSPNTGTGTYEQYF	TGTGCCAGCAGCCCCAATACTGGGACAGGAACGTACGAGCAGTACTTC
TRBD2	TRBV15	-	TRBJ2-1	CATSRDNRLAGVVQFF	TGTGCCACCAGCAGAGATAATAGACTAGCGGGAGTAGTGCAGTTCTTC
-	TRBV21-1	-	TRBJ2-4	CASSNDGRLAKNIQYF	TGTGCCAGCAGCAATGACGGACGACTAGCCAAAAACATTCAGTACTTC
-	TRBV14	-	TRBJ1-4	CASSLGLGDEKLFF	TGTGCCAGCAGCCTCGGCCTGGGAGATGAAAAACTGTTTTTT
-	TRBV28	-	TRBJ2-7	CASTSLGYEQYF	TGTGCCAGCACCTCTTTGGGATACGAGCAGTACTTC
-	TRBV7-2	-	TRBJ2-3	CASSFFREADTQYF	TGTGCCAGCAGCTTTTTCCGAGAAGCAGATACGCAGTATTTT
-	TRBV7-8	once	TRBJ2-2	CASSLGTGPNTGELFF	TGTGCCAGCAGCTTAGGAACTGGACCGAACACCGGGGAGCTGTTTTTT
-	TRBV9	few	TRBJ1-5	CASSVTGNQPQHF	TGTGCCAGCAGCGTAACCGGCAATCAGCCCCAGCATTTT
-	TRBV7-2	-	TRBJ2-5	CASSLGTAETQYF	TGTGCCAGCAGCTTAGGGACGGCCGAGACCCAGTACTTC
-	TRBV5-1	-	TRBJ2-5	CASSFHIGDQETQYF	TGCGCCAGCAGCTTTCATATCGGAGACCAAGAGACCCAGTACTTC
TRBD1	TRBV27	-	TRBJ1-1	CASSLNRGLKLDEAFF	TGTGCCAGCAGTCTAAACAGGGGGCTGAAATTGGATGAAGCTTTCTTT
-	TRBV7-2	-	TRBJ2-7	CASSSPLGGISYEQYF	TGTGCCAGCAGCTCCCCTCTTGGCGGGATCTCCTACGAGCAGTACTTC
-	TRBV7-9	-	TRBJ1-3	CASSLVSAPGNTIYF	TGTGCCAGCAGCTTAGTTTCTGCTCCTGGAAACACCATATATTTT
-	TRBV4-1	-	TRBJ2-1	CASSHSGFSSYNEQFF	TGCGCCAGCAGCCACTCGGGGTTTAGCTCCTACAATGAGCAGTTCTTC
TRBD2	TRBV27	-	TRBJ2-1	CASSFLAGDTYNEQFF	TGTGCCAGCAGTTTCCTAGCGGGAGACACCTACAATGAGCAGTTCTTC
-	TRBV11-2	-	TRBJ1-1	CASSQRGYRTNTEAFF	TGTGCCAGCAGCCAGCGGGGTTACAGAACAAACACTGAAGCTTTCTTT
TRBD2	TRBV29-1	-	TRBJ2-2	CSVAKSGGRELFF	TGCAGCGTCGCAAAAAGCGGGGGCAGGGAGCTGTTTTTT
TRBD2	TRBV5-1	-	TRBJ2-1	CASSESGSSYNEQFF	TGCGCCAGCAGCGAAAGCGGGAGTAGCTACAATGAGCAGTTCTTC
-	TRBV6-5	few	TRBJ2-2	CASRRGWTGELFF	TGTGCCAGCAGAAGAGGGTGGACCGGGGAGCTGTTTTTT
-	TRBV19	once	TRBJ1-2	CASSPQGRSNGYTF	TGTGCCAGTAGTCCTCAGGGACGGTCCAATGGCTACACCTTC